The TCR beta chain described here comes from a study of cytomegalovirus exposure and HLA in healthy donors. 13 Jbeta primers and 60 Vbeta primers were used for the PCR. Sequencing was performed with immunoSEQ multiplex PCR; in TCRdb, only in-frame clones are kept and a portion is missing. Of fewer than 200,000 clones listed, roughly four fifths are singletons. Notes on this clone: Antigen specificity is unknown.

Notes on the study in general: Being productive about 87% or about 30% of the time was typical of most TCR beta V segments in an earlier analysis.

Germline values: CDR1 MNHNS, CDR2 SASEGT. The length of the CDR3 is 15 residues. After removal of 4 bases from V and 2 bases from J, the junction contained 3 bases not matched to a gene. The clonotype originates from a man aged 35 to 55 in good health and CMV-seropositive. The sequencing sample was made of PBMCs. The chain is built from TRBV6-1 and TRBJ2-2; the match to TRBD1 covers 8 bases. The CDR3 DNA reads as TGTGCCAGCAGTGGCGGACAGGGTAACACCGGGGAGCTGTTTTTT. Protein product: CASSGGQGNTGELFF.